These T cell receptor beta chains were read from a single sample in a study of cytomegalovirus exposure and HLA in healthy donors. Sequencing used immunoSEQ multiplex PCR; TCRdb keeps in-frame clones, though not all of them. The data hold about 150,000 clones, with roughly 91% observed a single time. Sequencing used PBMCs. The receptors here all came from a man aged 18 to 30 in good health and CMV-seronegative. The CDR3 runs from the conserved cysteine through the conserved F or W. D genes are given only for firm matches. Not every row has a clone size; where given, it reads once, few, many or a size class.

>NA|TRBJ2-5|TRBD1|TRBV6-5
TGTGCCAGCAGGAAGGGGGCAGGGGTTGAGGAGACCCAGTACTTC
CASRKGAGVEETQYF
>NA|TRBJ2-2|NA|TRBV25-1
TGTGCCAGCATCGGAGCCTCGGGGACCGGGGAGCTGTTTTTT
CASIGASGTGELFF
>once|TRBJ1-2|NA|TRBV5-6
TGTGCCAGCAGCTTGGGGACAATCCGAGATGGCTACACCTTC
CASSLGTIRDGYTF
>NA|TRBJ2-1|NA|TRBV5-1
TGCGCCAGCAGCTTGGGGGCCCCTCCCTACAATGAGCAGTTCTTC
CASSLGAPPYNEQFF
>once|TRBJ1-1|NA|TRBV7-9
TGTGCCAGCAGCCCCCGGGGGGGGAACACTGAAGCTTTCTTT
CASSPRGGNTEAFF
>NA|TRBJ1-5|NA|TRBV19
TGTGCCAGTAGTTGGAGTCGGGGAGGGGAGCCCCAGCATTTT
CASSWSRGGEPQHF
>NA|TRBJ1-1|TRBD1|TRBV2
TGTGCCAGCAGTGGACAGGGGGCGCGCACTGAAGCTTTCTTT
CASSGQGARTEAFF
>NA|TRBJ2-7|TRBD1|TRBV6-6
TGTGCCAGCAGTTATCGACCGGGACAGGGGGCTGTCGAGCAGTACTTC
CASSYRPGQGAVEQYF
>NA|TRBJ2-5|NA|TRBV5-1
TGCGCCAGCAGCTTGGGGGCAACTACGGGGGGCTTGGAGACCCAGTACTTC
CASSLGATTGGLETQYF
>NA|TRBJ2-1|TRBD2|TRBV5-6
TGTGCCAGCAGCCCATGGACTAGCGGCCATGAGCAGTTCTTC
CASSPWTSGHEQFF
>NA|TRBJ2-2|NA|TRBV7-9
TGTGCCAGCTCCATCAACACCGGGGAGCTGTTTTTT
CASSINTGELFF
>NA|TRBJ2-5|TRBD2|TRBV28
TGTGCCAGCGCGGGACTAGCGGTCCTAAAGACCCAGTACTTC
CASAGLAVLKTQYF
>NA|TRBJ1-5|TRBD1|TRBV27
TGTGCCAGCAGATTACAGGGGGCGACCAATCAGCCCCAGCATTTT
CASRLQGATNQPQHF
>NA|TRBJ2-4|TRBD1|TRBV19
TGTGCCAGTAGAATCACAGGGGTCGACATTCAGTACTTC
CASRITGVDIQYF
>NA|TRBJ2-7|TRBD1|TRBV5-6
TGTGCCAGCAGCTGGGGACAGGGGGCTCACGAGCAGTACTTC
CASSWGQGAHEQYF
>NA|TRBJ2-7|TRBD1|TRBV15
TGTGCCACCAGCAGAGAACCGGGACAGGGGGCCGAGCAGTACTTC
CATSREPGQGAEQYF
>NA|TRBJ1-5|TRBD1|TRBV6-1
TGTGCCAGCAGCCCGGACAGGGGGAGTAATCAGCCCCAGCATTTT
CASSPDRGSNQPQHF
>NA|TRBJ2-3|TRBD2|TRBV4-2
TGTGCCAGCAGCCAAAGGGCGGGGGGCCGTACAGATACGCAGTATTTT
CASSQRAGGRTDTQYF
>NA|TRBJ1-1|NA|TRBV23-1
TGCGCCAGCAGTCAATTTTGCGCCTTGGAGAGGACTGAAGCTTTCTTT
CASSQFCALERTEAFF
>NA|TRBJ2-3|TRBD2|TRBV28
TGTGCCAGCAGCGGGGGGGCGGCTCGCACAGATACGCAGTATTTT
CASSGGAARTDTQYF
>NA|TRBJ1-1|NA|TRBV25-1
TGTGCCAGCAGTACGGCGGACACTGAAGCTTTCTTT
CASSTADTEAFF
>NA|TRBJ2-2|NA|TRBV4-1
TGCGCCAGCAGCCATCCGCCCCGAGGCGGGGAGCTGTTTTTT
CASSHPPRGGELFF
>NA|TRBJ2-1|NA|TRBV4-1
TGCGCCAGCAGCCAATCCTTGACAGGTGAGCAGTTCTTC
CASSQSLTGEQFF
>NA|TRBJ2-2|TRBD1|TRBV6-1
TGTGCCAGCAGTGAATCGCTCGGAACAGGGGGGATCCCCGGGGAGCTGTTTTTT
CASSESLGTGGIPGELFF
>NA|TRBJ1-5|NA|TRBV18
TGTGCCAGCTCCCCGGGACGGGAGGGTCAGCCCCAGCATTTT
CASSPGREGQPQHF
>NA|TRBJ1-6|NA|TRBV28
TGTGCCAGCAGTCCCGCAGAGGACTATAATTCACCCCTCCACTTT
CASSPAEDYNSPLHF
>NA|TRBJ1-4|NA|TRBV6-5
TGTGCCAGCAGTTCCATAACAGGGACCGCTAATGAAAAACTGTTTTTT
CASSSITGTANEKLFF
>NA|TRBJ2-1|TRBD2|TRBV10-3
TGTGCCATCAATAGCGGGGGGGCTTCTGATGAGCAGTTCTTC
CAINSGGASDEQFF
>NA|TRBJ2-5|TRBD1|TRBV5-1
TGCGCCAGCAGCTTGATCCTAACAGGGGCGAGGGAGACCCAGTACTTC
CASSLILTGARETQYF
>NA|TRBJ2-7|TRBD1|TRBV6-5
TGTGCCAGCAGACCCGGGACAGTGGGAGAGCAGTACTTC
CASRPGTVGEQYF
>NA|TRBJ2-1|TRBD2|TRBV7-8
TGTGCCAGCAGTTACCCGGGACTAGCTGACGATGAGCAGTTCTTC
CASSYPGLADDEQFF
>NA|TRBJ2-1|TRBD1|TRBV28
TGTGCCAGCAGTGTATGGACAGGGAGGAATGAGCAGTTCTTC
CASSVWTGRNEQFF
>NA|TRBJ2-1|NA|TRBV4-2
TGTGCCAGCAGCCCTCCCTCACCACCCAGCGATGAGCAGTTCTTC
CASSPPSPPSDEQFF
>NA|TRBJ2-3|TRBD1|TRBV28
TGTGCCAGCAGCGGACAGGGATACACAGATACGCAGTATTTT
CASSGQGYTDTQYF
>NA|TRBJ1-5|NA|TRBV19
TGTGCCAGTAGTCCCGGGGAGGGGGGAATCGGTCAGCCCCAGCATTTT
CASSPGEGGIGQPQHF
>once|TRBJ1-1|NA|TRBV6-1
TGTGCCAGCAGCTGGGAGAATCTCCGGAGAGGTGAAGCTTTCTTT
CASSWENLRRGEAFF
>NA|TRBJ2-5|NA|TRBV10-3
TGTGCCATCAGTGATGCGGGGGCCTCCCGAGAGACCCAGTACTTC
CAISDAGASRETQYF
>NA|TRBJ2-2|NA|TRBV9
TGTGCCAGCAGCCAGGGCCGAGCGCTGTTTTTT
CASSQGRALFF
>NA|TRBJ2-3|TRBD1|TRBV4-1
TGCGCCAGCCGGACACAGGGGCCACGGGCAGATACGCAGTATTTT
CASRTQGPRADTQYF
>NA|TRBJ2-7|NA|TRBV4-2
TGTGCCAGCAGCCAATCCTTCCCGGGGACTCCTGACGAGCAGTACTTC
CASSQSFPGTPDEQYF
>NA|TRBJ1-2|TRBD1|TRBV11-2
TGTGCCAGCAGCTGGGGGACAGGGAAGGGCGATGGCTACACCTTC
CASSWGTGKGDGYTF
>NA|TRBJ1-5|TRBD1|TRBV5-1
TGCGCCAGCAGCTTGATCCGGACAGGGCATAGCAATCAGCCCCAGCATTTT
CASSLIRTGHSNQPQHF
>NA|TRBJ2-1|TRBD2|TRBV5-4
TGTGCCAGCAGTACTAGCGGGGGGGGCAATGAGCAGTTCTTC
CASSTSGGGNEQFF
>once|TRBJ2-2|NA|TRBV27
TGTGCCAGCAGTTTGGCCGAGAACACCGGGGAGCTGTTTTTT
CASSLAENTGELFF
>NA|TRBJ2-1|NA|TRBV7-2
TGTGCCAGCAGCCGTCAGGCTGGGAATGAGCAGTTCTTC
CASSRQAGNEQFF
>few|TRBJ1-1|TRBD1|TRBV4-3
TGCGCCAGCAGCCACCTCGACAGGGGCACTGAAGCTTTCTTT
CASSHLDRGTEAFF
>NA|TRBJ1-1|TRBD1|TRBV5-1
TGCGCCAGCAGCTCAGACAGGGGATTTGCTGAAGCTTTCTTT
CASSSDRGFAEAFF
>NA|TRBJ1-2|TRBD1|TRBV5-4
TGTGCCAGCAGTCCGGGACAGGGCACTTCTAACTATGGCTACACCTTC
CASSPGQGTSNYGYTF
>NA|TRBJ2-5|NA|TRBV28
TGTGCCAGCAGTTTAGGCTCCCTGGGGCGAGAGACCCAGTACTTC
CASSLGSLGRETQYF
>NA|TRBJ2-7|NA|TRBV4-3
TGCGCCAGCAGCCAAGCGATCCGGGACTTTGTTTCCTACGAGCAGTACTTC
CASSQAIRDFVSYEQYF
>NA|TRBJ2-1|TRBD2|TRBV11-3
TGTGCCAGCAGCCGAGAAGGCCTAGCGGGCAAGGGGTGGCAGTTCTTC
CASSREGLAGKGWQFF
>few|TRBJ1-1|NA|TRBV29-1
TGCAGCGTTGATTCCGGGAACACTGAAGCTTTCTTT
CSVDSGNTEAFF
>NA|TRBJ1-2|TRBD1|TRBV5-4
TGTGCCAGCAGGTACAGGGGGCAGGTTCATGGCTACACCTTC
CASRYRGQVHGYTF
>few|TRBJ2-3|NA|TRBV7-7
TGTGCTAGCAGCTTGAACGGGGGAGATACGCAGTATTTT
CASSLNGGDTQYF
>NA|TRBJ2-1|NA|TRBV29-1
TGCAGCTCTAAGGGGCTAGCGATCTACAATGAGCAGTTCTTC
CSSKGLAIYNEQFF
>NA|TRBJ1-5|TRBD1|TRBV27
TGTGCCAGCAGACCGACAGGGGGTCAGCCCCAGCATTTT
CASRPTGGQPQHF
>few|TRBJ1-2|NA|TRBV10-2
TGCGCCAGCAACAGGAATGGCTACACCTTC
CASNRNGYTF